The next 25 T cell receptor beta chains were all read from a single sample in a study of shared clonotypes between healthy human individuals. The method was immunoSEQ multiplex PCR; TCRdb's version includes in-frame clones alone and lacks a portion of them. The sample lists about 450,000 clones, 75% to 85% occurring once. Sample: PBMCs. Every receptor here comes from a woman aged 40 to 49 in good health. Some clones in this sample may be carry-over from other donors' samples.

In its sample, this clone was seen a few times. V and J are TRBV6-5 and TRBJ2-7, with D possibly matching TRBD1 (5 bases). Between the trimmed V and J ends, which lost 6 bases and 5 bases, there was a span of 17 bases. Looked up from germline, CDR1 is MNHEY and CDR2 is SVGAGI. This CDR3 contains 14 residues. Written as DNA, the CDR3 is TGTGCCAGCAGACCTCAGCCAGGGCTGAACGAGCAGTACTTC. Translation: CASRPQPGLNEQYF.

The chain uses TRBV10-3 and TRBJ2-7; 13 bases map to TRBD2. V was clipped by 2 bases and J by 4 bases; unmatched bases: 5. Per germline, CDR1 ENHRY and CDR2 SYGVKD. This CDR3 region has 16 residues. The CDR3 nucleotides read TGTGCCATCAGTGAGGGACTAGCGGGAGAGGGTTACGAGCAGTACTTC. Encoded protein: CAISEGLAGEGYEQYF.

The V and J genes are TRBV21-1 and TRBJ2-3; TRBD1, the table's D call, lacks a check against the DNA. TRBV21-1 is flagged as a pseudogene. This CDR3 has 19 amino acids. The CDR3 sequence is CASSKAPPGQQEDTDTQYF. Here the CDR3 DNA reads TGTGCCAGCAGCAAAGCGCCTCCGGGACAGCAAGAGGACACAGATACGCAGTATTTT.

The rearrangement joins TRBV6-5 to TRBJ2-2; 8 bases are shared with TRBD2. The CDR3 spans 16 residues. Germline V gene sequence: CDR1 MNHEY, CDR2 SVGAGI. V shed 4 bases, J shed 4 bases, and the junction held 8 bases outside the gene matches. The CDR3 DNA is TGTGCCAGCAGTTCCGTAGCGGGACGTGTCACCGGGGAGCTGTTTTTT. Translated, it gives CASSSVAGRVTGELFF.

The chain couples TRBV10-3 to TRBJ2-1; 9 bases align to TRBD1. This CDR3 comprises 15 residues. CDR1 ENHRY and CDR2 SYGVKD come from the germline V gene. V lost 6 bases to trimming and J lost 0 bases; unmatched junction nucleotides: 3. The CDR3 bases are TGTGCCATCAGGAGGACAGGGGACTCCTACAATGAGCAGTTCTTC. Encoded protein: CAIRRTGDSYNEQFF.

The CDR3 loop reads CASSEFSGATNEKLFF. The CDR3 nucleotides read TGTGCCAGCAGTGAATTCAGTGGAGCAACTAATGAAAAACTGTTTTTT. This chain links TRBV25-1 with TRBJ1-4; no reliable D call. The CDR3 has 16 residues. The ends were cut back, 1 base at V and 0 bases at J, with 9 bases in the middle. Germline V gives CDR1 MGHDK, CDR2 SYGVNS. The entire variable domain, with the rest obtained from reference TRBV25-1 and TRBJ1-4, is as follows: EADIYQTPRYLVIGTGKKITLECSQTMGHDKMYWYQQDPGMELHLIHYSYGVNSTEKGDLSSESTVSRIRTEHFPLTLESARPSHTSQYLCASSEFSGATNEKLFFGSGTQLSVL.

The V call is TRBV11-2, the J call TRBJ1-1; possible D gene TRBD1, 5 bases. Germline V gene sequence: CDR1 SGHAT, CDR2 FQNNGV. V lost 1 base, J lost 7 bases, and 10 bases lay in between. This CDR3 contains 13 residues. CDR3 protein: CASSLGGTYEAFF. DNA of the CDR3: TGTGCCAGCAGCTTAGGAGGGACCTATGAAGCTTTCTTT.

This chain links TRBV2 with TRBJ2-1; 12 bases fit TRBD2. This CDR3 contains 15 residues. The germline V gene has CDR1 SNHLY and CDR2 FYNNEI. Losses at the gene ends were 7 bases for V and 7 bases for J; bases not matched to a gene: 8. The CDR3 DNA reads as TGTGCCAGCAACCTACTAGCGGGAGGTGGGAATGAGCAGTTCTTC. Translated, it gives CASNLLAGGGNEQFF.

V gene TRBV4-3 combines with J gene TRBJ1-4, with D perhaps matching TRBD1 (5 bases). The CDR3 extends over 16 amino acids. Germline V gene sequence: CDR1 LGHNA, CDR2 YSLEER. V dropped 1 base and J dropped 8 bases, with 17 bases sitting between them. Here the CDR3 DNA reads TGCGCCAGCAGCCAAGCCATGGGGGGGGTAGGCGAAAAACTGTTTTTT. Its protein is CASSQAMGGVGEKLFF.

As to this clone: Other DNA sequences of this sample code for an identical CDR3. The CDR3 DNA sequence: TGCGCCAGCAGCTTGGGGACTAGCGGAAGCACAGATACGCAGTATTTT. It codes for CASSLGTSGSTDTQYF. The chain carries TRBV5-1 and TRBJ2-3; 10 bases agree with TRBD2. Losses at the gene ends were 0 bases for V and 0 bases for J; bases not matched to a gene: 1. The CDR3 runs 16 residues. The germline gives CDR1 SGHRS, CDR2 YFSETQ.

This chain uses TRBV5-1 with TRBJ2-7; 8 bases line up with TRBD1. CDR3 length equals 14 residues. With V trimmed by 2 bases and J by 0 bases, 1 base remained unmatched. Germline-derived CDR1 and CDR2 are SGHRS and YFSETQ. The CDR3 sequence: CASSFGTGSYEQYF. DNA of the CDR3: TGCGCCAGCAGCTTTGGGACAGGCTCCTACGAGCAGTACTTC.

The V gene is TRBV19, the J gene TRBJ1-2; unclear D gene. The germline V gene has CDR1 LNHDA and CDR2 SQIVND (reference sequence). The germline V and J ends were trimmed by 6 bases and 8 bases, with 16 bases remaining between them. The CDR3 spans 13 residues. Here the CDR3 DNA reads TGTGCCAGTAGCCCGGGCCCAGAGCGGGGCTACACCTTC. Its translation: CASSPGPERGYTF.

The chain uses TRBV5-1 and TRBJ1-4; a possible D gene is TRBD1 (6 bases). Trimming removed 1 base at V and 7 bases at J, with 11 bases between. The V gene's germline CDR1 is SGHRS and CDR2 YFSETQ. The CDR3 sequence is 14 residues long. The CDR3: CASSLRGAGEKLFF. CDR3 nucleotides: TGCGCCAGCAGCTTGCGGGGGGCTGGTGAAAAACTGTTTTTT.

As to this clone: Other DNA variants within this sample encode the same CDR3. The chain recombines TRBV30 with TRBJ2-7; 9 bases match TRBD2. Germline V gene lookup returns CDR1 GTSNPN and CDR2 SVGIG (reference sequence). Trimming took 0 bases from V and 2 from J; bases not matched to a gene: 14. This CDR3 has 18 residues. The CDR3 spells CAWSVRSMWTSETYEQYF. CDR3 nucleotides: TGTGCCTGGAGTGTACGATCTATGTGGACTAGCGAAACCTACGAGCAGTACTTC.

The rearrangement uses TRBV9 and TRBJ1-3, with 8 positions matching TRBD1. V lost 4 bases, J lost 1 base, and 7 bases stayed unmatched. Germline CDR1 SGDLS, CDR2 YYNGEE. CDR3 size: 16 residues. The chain's CDR3 is CASSPRTGRSGNTIYF. CDR3 coding DNA: TGTGCCAGCAGCCCTCGGACAGGGAGGTCTGGAAACACCATATATTTT.

This chain joins TRBV27 and TRBJ2-2; weak D call: TRBD2 (7 bases). Germline lookup yields CDR1 MNHEY and CDR2 SMNVEV (reference sequence). V lost 6 bases and J 1 base, leaving 15 bases between the germline ends. This CDR3 comprises 16 residues. The CDR3 protein is CASSRGAALNTGELFF. The CDR3 region has the DNA TGTGCCAGCAGCCGGGGGGCGGCCCTGAACACCGGGGAGCTGTTTTTT.

The J gene is TRBJ1-2, the V gene TRBV6-5; D is undetermined. Trimming took off 7 bases at V and 3 bases at J, with 9 bases between the two ends. The CDR3 loop spans 12 amino acids. Per the germline V gene, CDR1 is MNHEY and CDR2 is SVGAGI. The CDR3 bases are TGTGCCAGCACCCCCGGATACTATGGCTACACCTTC. Translated: CASTPGYYGYTF.

The chain uses TRBV5-5 and TRBJ1-4; 8 nucleotides line up with TRBD1. The CDR3 runs 16 residues. Germline loops: CDR1 SGHKS, CDR2 YYEKEE (reference sequence). V gave up 0 bases and J gave up 2 bases; unmatched junction bases: 3. CDR3 amino acids: CASSLDRGFTNEKLFF. CDR3 sequence (DNA): TGTGCCAGCAGCTTGGACAGGGGGTTCACTAATGAAAAACTGTTTTTT.

The genes are TRBV7-2 and TRBJ2-5; 9 bases map to TRBD2. This CDR3 contains 15 residues. V shed 4 bases, J shed 5 bases, and the junction held 8 bases outside the gene matches. The germline gives CDR1 SGHTA, CDR2 FQGNSA. The CDR3 sequence is CASSSSGTSFETQYF. The CDR3 DNA follows: TGTGCCAGCAGCTCGTCCGGGACTAGCTTCGAGACCCAGTACTTC.

The chain carries TRBV5-1 and TRBJ2-7, with D perhaps TRBD2 (5 bases). V lost 0 bases and J 1 base, leaving 11 bases between the germline ends. Germline V CDR1 and CDR2: SGHRS, YFSETQ. The CDR3 has 15 amino acids. CDR3 in amino acids: CASSLVGQRSYEQYF. CDR3 coding DNA: TGCGCCAGCAGCTTGGTTGGCCAGCGGTCCTACGAGCAGTACTTC.

The rearrangement uses TRBV5-1 and TRBJ2-6; D is ambiguous. The CDR3 is 15 residues long. The ends were cut back, 0 bases at V and 2 bases at J, with 6 bases in the middle. Germline V gives CDR1 SGHRS, CDR2 YFSETQ. The CDR3 DNA is TGCGCCAGCAGCTTGGTTGGGGCTGGGGCCAACGTCCTGACTTTC. Translation gives CASSLVGAGANVLTF.

The chain combines TRBV6-4 with TRBJ2-2; 12 nucleotides line up with TRBD2. This CDR3 is 16 amino acids long. Germline V lookup: CDR1 MRHNA, CDR2 SNTAGT. V lost 4 bases to trimming and J lost 6 bases; unmatched junction nucleotides: 6. The CDR3 DNA sequence: TGTGCCAGCAGTGCTCTAGCGGGAGGGCAATCCGGGGAGCTGTTTTTT. Translation gives CASSALAGGQSGELFF.

The V and J genes are TRBV4-2 and TRBJ1-2; possibly TRBD1 for D (6 bases). The CDR3 has 18 amino acids. V shed 0 bases and J shed 3 bases, with 20 bases lying between them. CDR1 is LGHNA, CDR2 YNFKEQ, per germline. This chain's CDR3 is CASSQEISRGGADYGYTF. CDR3 DNA: TGTGCCAGCAGCCAAGAGATAAGTAGGGGGGGCGCGGACTATGGCTACACCTTC.

A word on this clone: Additional DNA sequences in this sample encode the identical CDR3. The rearrangement links TRBV28 to TRBJ1-5; 7 nucleotides agree with TRBD1. The V segment lost 2 bases and the J segment 4 bases; nucleotides outside the gene matches: 5. This CDR3 is 15 amino acids long. Germline-derived CDR1 and CDR2 are MDHEN and SYDVKM. CDR3: CASSLGVRGNQPQHF. The CDR3 nucleotides are TGTGCCAGCAGTTTAGGGGTCAGGGGGAATCAGCCCCAGCATTTT.

The gene calls are TRBV2 and TRBJ1-5; D is unresolved. Per germline, CDR1 SNHLY and CDR2 FYNNEI. The CDR3 totals 14 residues. Trimming left V 9 bases short and J 0 bases short, with 12 bases between. Here the CDR3 reads CARRDTYSNQPQHF. The CDR3 nucleotides read TGTGCCAGGAGAGACACCTATAGCAATCAGCCCCAGCATTTT.